One and the same sample provided the 25 T cell receptor beta chains below, sequenced in a study of blood T cells in healthy people across ages. With a J-beta primer mix and a sample-barcoded 5' primer, a second PCR ran about 6 to 11 cycles. TCRdb called the 5' RACE reads again in MiXCR, with one record for every CDR3 protein. The repertoire has just under 900,000 distinct CDR3 sequences, 29% of them found once; the top ten carry about 18%. The sequenced material came from blood. The receptors derive from a woman older than 75 in good health.

This clonotype was counted ten times or more. This chain connects TRBV13 to TRBJ2-4; D possibly corresponds to TRBD2 (5 bases). V shed 2 bases and J shed 0 bases, with 8 bases lying between them. The CDR3 is 15 residues long. Per germline, CDR1 PRHDT and CDR2 FYEKMQ (reference sequence). CDR3 in amino acids: CASSLFGLAKNIQYF. The CDR3 region has the DNA TGTGCCAGCAGCTTATTTGGACTAGCCAAAAACATTCAGTACTTC.

The chain couples TRBV6-5 to TRBJ1-4; tentative D call: TRBD1 (6 bases). V dropped 6 bases and J dropped 3 bases, with 11 bases sitting between them. Germline V CDR1 and CDR2: MNHEY, SVGAGI. This CDR3 comprises 14 residues. The CDR3 bases are TGTGCCAGCAGACAGGGCTCGGCTAATGAAAAACTGTTTTTT. This sequence encodes CASRQGSANEKLFF.

At least ten counts were recorded for this clonotype. This rearrangement joins TRBV7-2 to TRBJ2-1, with D perhaps matching TRBD2 (6 bases). This CDR3 is built from 11 residues. The V gene lost 8 bases and the J gene lost 13 bases, with 15 bases spanning the gap. The V gene's germline CDR1 is SGHTA and CDR2 FQGNSA. In DNA, the CDR3 is TGTGCCAGCTCCTACGAGGAGGGACAGTTCTTC. It is translated as CASSYEEGQFF.

There are many counts of this clonotype. DNA of the CDR3: TGTGCCAGCAGTCTTAAGGGTGGGTCCTACGAGCAGTACTTC. Its protein product is CASSLKGGSYEQYF. The gene calls are TRBV28 and TRBJ2-7; D call uncertain. V shed 5 bases and J shed 1 base, with 12 bases lying between them. CDR1 is MDHEN, CDR2 SYDVKM, per germline. The CDR3 has 14 residues.

This clonotype occurred many times. The V and J genes are TRBV27 and TRBJ2-3; possible D gene TRBD1, 6 bases. Germline CDR1 and CDR2: MNHEY and SMNVEV (reference sequence). Trimming cost V 6 bases and J 6 bases, with 31 bases left between them. This CDR3 spans 19 amino acids. The CDR3 loop reads CASSHQINPGARKMDTQYF. The CDR3 bases are TGTGCCAGCAGCCACCAGATAAACCCAGGGGCCAGAAAGATGGATACGCAGTATTTT.

The CDR3 region is CASSVDRGFSHEQYF. DNA of the CDR3: TGTGCCAGCAGCGTGGACAGGGGCTTTTCGCACGAGCAGTACTTC. The chain has TRBV7-6 and TRBJ2-7; TRBD1 matches at 9 bases. Germline CDR1 SGHVS, CDR2 FNYEAQ. V lost 5 bases, J lost 5 bases, and 10 bases stayed unmatched. The CDR3 has 15 amino acids.

CDR3 amino acids: CASSRRGGLAGVDTQYF. The CDR3 nucleotides read TGCGCCAGCAGCCGAAGAGGGGGACTAGCGGGGGTAGATACGCAGTATTTT. J is TRBJ2-3 and V is TRBV4-1; 14 bases align to TRBD2. Germline V gene sequence: CDR1 MGHRA, CDR2 YSYEKL. The CDR3 totals 17 residues. V dropped 4 bases and J dropped 5; count of bases not matched to a gene: 8.

The gene calls are TRBV9 and TRBJ2-1; D may be TRBD1 or TRBD2 (5 bases each). Germline V lookup: CDR1 SGDLS, CDR2 YYNGEE. The CDR3 runs to 16 residues. The V gene lost 6 bases and the J gene lost 4 bases, with 20 bases spanning the gap. In DNA form, the CDR3 reads TGTGCCAGCACCCCTCTCGGGGCGGGTGGGTACAATGAGCAGTTCTTC. Its protein product is CASTPLGAGGYNEQFF. Complete variable domain (other parts from reference TRBV9 and TRBJ2-1): DSGVTQTPKHLITATGQRVTLRCSPRSGDLSVYWYQQSLDQGLQFLIQYYNGEERAKGNILERFSAQQFPDLHSELNLSSLELGDSALYFCASTPLGAGGYNEQFFGPGTRLTVL.

This clonotype occurred a few times. The rearrangement joins TRBV7-8 to TRBJ2-2; 7 nucleotides line up with TRBD2. V gave up 9 bases and J gave up 2 bases; unmatched junction bases: 6. The CDR3 runs to 14 residues. Per germline, CDR1 SGHVS and CDR2 FQNEAQ. The CDR3 coding sequence is TGTGCCAGTCTCGGGGGGATAAACACCGGGGAGCTGTTTTTT. As protein: CASLGGINTGELFF.

In this sample, this clonotype turned up a few times. The chain recombines TRBV6-5 with TRBJ1-1; D unclear. Germline CDR1 MNHEY, CDR2 SVGAGI. This CDR3 has 13 residues. With 5 bases removed from V and 10 bases from J, the gap between germline ends came to 17 bases. The CDR3, as DNA: TGTGCCAGCAGTCCAACGCTGACCGCGTTAGCTTTCTTT. This codes for CASSPTLTALAFF.

This clonotype was recorded many times. V gene TRBV10-3 combines with J gene TRBJ1-2, with D tentatively TRBD1 (5 bases). CDR1 ENHRY and CDR2 SYGVKD come from the germline V gene. The CDR3 totals 13 residues. Trimming left V 7 bases short and J 8 bases short, with 17 bases between. This CDR3 reads CAIKPGPQKGYTF. CDR3 coding DNA: TGTGCCATCAAACCGGGACCCCAGAAAGGCTACACCTTC.

As to this clonotype: This clone may be a read error of a much larger clone one base away. The chain employs TRBV7-2 and TRBJ2-1; 14 bases align to TRBD2. The CDR3 extends over 16 amino acids. Per the germline V gene, CDR1 is SGHTA and CDR2 is FQGNSA. CDR3: CASSSRTSGGQGEQVF. The CDR3 region has the DNA TGTGCCAGCAGCTCCAGGACTAGCGGGGGGCAGGGTGAGCAGGTCTTC. The variable domain in full, completed from reference TRBV7-2 and TRBJ2-1, reads GAGVSQSPSNKVTEKGKDVELRCDPISGHTALYWYRQSLGQGLEFLIYFQGNSAPDKSGLPSDRFSAERTGGSVSTLTIQRTQQEDSAVYLCASSSRTSGGQGEQVFGPGTRLTVL.

Regarding this clonotype: It is likely a read error, because the conserved phenylalanine at the end of the CDR3 is missing. Because the CDR3's place on the DNA is in doubt, the DNA is left out and the CDR3 is given as listed by TCRdb. This CDR3 is CASSPVGGNYGHTC. The chain employs TRBV27 and TRBJ1-2; the listed D gene, TRBD1, was not tested against the DNA. Germline assignment: CDR1 MNHEY and CDR2 SMNVEV (reference sequence). The CDR3 is 14 residues long, counting both termini.

In this sample, this clonotype turned up a few times. For the CDR3, the DNA is TGTGCCAGCCGGGACAGTCAAGTGAGCAATCAGCCCCAGCATTTT. Protein product: CASRDSQVSNQPQHF. The V and J genes are TRBV6-2 or TRBV6-3 and TRBJ1-5, with TRBD1 matching over 7 bases. This CDR3 comprises 15 residues. Trimming cost V 8 bases and J 1 base; bases outside gene matches: 8. Germline V gene sequence: CDR1 MNHEY, CDR2 SVGEGT.

This clonotype has just a few counts. This rearrangement joins TRBV20-1 to TRBJ1-2; D might be TRBD1 (5 bases). The germline gives CDR1 DFQATT, CDR2 SNEGSKA (reference sequence). Trimming cost V 1 base and J 7 bases, with 16 bases left between them. The CDR3 runs 14 residues. The CDR3 region has the DNA TGCAGTGCTAGAGGGGGCAGGGAAGAACTTGGCTACACCTTC. Encoded protein: CSARGGREELGYTF.

This clonotype came up a few times. This chain connects TRBV20-1 to TRBJ1-2; D remains unclear. V dropped 6 bases and J dropped 2 bases, with 22 bases sitting between them. Germline V lookup: CDR1 DFQATT, CDR2 SNEGSKA (reference sequence). This CDR3 comprises 16 residues. CDR3 amino acids: CSAPGTWNGENYGYTF. The CDR3 region has the DNA TGCAGTGCGCCTGGTACGTGGAATGGGGAGAACTATGGCTACACCTTC.

The chain recombines TRBV7-6 with TRBJ2-1; 7 positions agree with TRBD2. V shed 5 bases, J shed 7 bases, and the junction held 8 bases outside the gene matches. Germline lookup yields CDR1 SGHVS and CDR2 FNYEAQ. The CDR3 sequence is 14 residues long. CDR3 amino acids: CASSPQREGNEQFF. The CDR3, as DNA: TGTGCCAGCAGCCCGCAGCGGGAAGGGAATGAGCAGTTCTTC.

This clonotype was recorded many times. The chain carries TRBV12-3 or TRBV12-4 and TRBJ2-5, with 9 bases aligning to TRBD1. J lost 7 bases, V lost 7 bases, and 10 bases had no gene match. CDR3 length equals 14 residues. For the CDR3, the DNA is TGTGCCAGCACCCTAGGGACAGGGAGAGGGACCCAGTACTTC. Translating gives CASTLGTGRGTQYF.

The genes are TRBV13 and TRBJ2-7, with 12 bases that match TRBD2. The CDR3 runs to 17 residues. V lost 5 bases and J lost 2; bases outside the gene matches: 10. In germline, CDR1 is PRHDT, CDR2 FYEKMQ (reference sequence). The CDR3 sequence: CASSPTSGSTLPYEQYF. The DNA of the CDR3 is TGTGCCAGCAGCCCGACTAGCGGGAGTACCTTGCCCTACGAGCAGTACTTC.

At least ten counts were recorded for this clonotype. The genes are TRBV7-9 and TRBJ1-6; perhaps TRBD1 as D (5 bases). The germline V gene has CDR1 SEHNR and CDR2 FQNEAQ (reference sequence). The V end was cut by 5 bases, the J end by 5 bases, with 10 bases between. This CDR3 is 14 amino acids long. As DNA, the CDR3 is TGTGCCAGCAGCAGACGACAGAATAATTCACCCCTCCACTTT. Translating it yields CASSRRQNNSPLHF.

This clonotype occurred a few times. The CDR3 DNA follows: TGCGCCAGCAGCCGCTTAGCGGATTCACCCCTCCACTTT. Translating it yields CASSRLADSPLHF. V usage is TRBV4-3 and J usage is TRBJ1-6; D ambiguous. Per germline, CDR1 LGHNA and CDR2 YSLEER. V lost 4 bases and J 8 bases, leaving 9 bases between the germline ends. The CDR3 has 13 amino acids.

This sequence joins TRBV6-2 or TRBV6-3 and TRBJ1-5; weak D call: TRBD1 (5 bases). From germline, CDR1 is MNHEY and CDR2 SVGEGT. The CDR3 runs to 14 residues. V dropped 6 bases and J dropped 6 bases, with 15 bases sitting between them. The CDR3: CASSSGGGSQPQHF. The CDR3 region has the DNA TGTGCCAGCAGCTCCGGGGGTGGCTCTCAGCCCCAGCATTTT.

This clonotype was seen only a few times. V usage is TRBV12-3 or TRBV12-4 and J usage is TRBJ1-3; no clear D gene. There are 14 residues in the CDR3. V lost 6 bases and J lost 4, with 13 bases in between. Here the CDR3 DNA reads TGTGCCAGCAGCCGCCCTATGGCCGGAAACACCATATATTTT. This codes for CASSRPMAGNTIYF.

The chain employs TRBV12-3 or TRBV12-4 and TRBJ1-1; 9 bases agree with TRBD1. CDR3 length equals 14 residues. The junction had 12 bases not matched to a gene; V was cut back by 5 bases and J by 11 bases. The CDR3: CASSPGTGTIRAFF. CDR3 DNA sequence: TGTGCCAGCAGTCCCGGGACAGGGACGATTAGGGCTTTCTTT.

CDR3 nucleotides: TGTGCCACCAGCAGAGCGGGACAGGGGTACACCGGGGAGCTGTTTTTT. This gives the protein CATSRAGQGYTGELFF. The V gene is TRBV15, the J gene TRBJ2-2; 10 nucleotides match TRBD1. Germline CDR1 and CDR2: LNHNV and YYDKDF (reference sequence). The V gene end was trimmed by 1 base and the J gene end by 3 bases; junction bases not matched to a gene: 2. The CDR3 runs to 16 residues.